The clone carrying this T cell receptor (beta chain) appeared a single time. Its antigen remains unidentified. PCR primers comprised 60 Vbeta and 13 Jbeta primers. As originally analysed: Some 12 million shared chains were among the about 80 million unique TCR beta chains that a later analysis counted. Measured with immunoSEQ multiplex PCR; TCRdb has only the in-frame clones, and not every one. The D gene and trimming were derived from the DNA, and the V and J assignments and clone size from that table. The data contain about 140,000 clones, around 80% of them singletons. The data stem from a study of cytomegalovirus exposure and HLA in healthy donors. The study's findings and limits: Clonal expansion, a later analysis showed, was greater in HLA-associated TCR beta chains than in equally common others.

In germline, CDR1 is SGDLS, CDR2 YYNGEE. The CDR3 has 14 residues. The V end was cut by 4 bases, the J end by 3 bases, with 13 bases between. The receptor was isolated from a woman aged 45-65 years in good health and CMV-seropositive. The specimen sequenced was PBMCs. The rearrangement joins TRBV9 to TRBJ1-2; D gene ambiguous. In DNA form, the CDR3 reads TGTGCCAGCAGCCCAGAGGGCCCGTACTATGGCTACACCTTC. It specifies CASSPEGPYYGYTF. Variable domain in full (rest from reference TRBV9 and TRBJ1-2): DSGVTQTPKHLITATGQRVTLRCSPRSGDLSVYWYQQSLDQGLQFLIQYYNGEERAKGNILERFSAQQFPDLHSELNLSSLELGDSALYFCASSPEGPYYGYTFGSGTRLTVV.